Listed below are T cell receptor beta chains from one sample, sequenced in a study of cytotoxic CD8 clonotypes in ibrutinib-treated CLL. The protocol was immunoSEQ multiplex PCR, while the TCRdb copy is restricted to in-frame clones and leaves out a portion. The profile shows approximately 30,000 clones, around 63% of them singletons. The sequencing used PBMCs, collected after 24 months of ibrutinib treatment. The receptors were sampled from a human donor with chronic lymphocytic leukemia. CDR3s include the opening cysteine and the closing phenylalanine or tryptophan. The D gene is left open where the match is weak. Where a row states a size, it is once, few, many or the class of an expanded clone; other rows omit it.

J	V	size	D	DNA	CDR3
TRBJ1-6	TRBV6-5	few	TRBD1	TGTGCCAGCACCGACCTGCACAGGGGCCTGGCGCACTTT	CASTDLHRGLAHF
TRBJ2-7	TRBV2	.	.	TGTGCCAGCAGTTATTACGAGCAGTACTTC	CASSYYEQYF
TRBJ2-7	TRBV2	once	.	TGTGCCAGCAGTGAGAGGGCGGACGAGCAGTACTTC	CASSERADEQYF
TRBJ2-1	TRBV27	many	.	TGTGCCAGCAGTCTCGACACGTACAATGAGCAGTTCTTC	CASSLDTYNEQFF
TRBJ1-2	TRBV28	.	TRBD1	TGTGCCAGCAGTCTTGGGACAGGGTCTACTAACTATGGCTACACCTTC	CASSLGTGSTNYGYTF
TRBJ1-1	TRBV5-1	.	.	TGCGCCAGCAGCCCAGGGTTGATGAACACTGAAGCTTTCTTT	CASSPGLMNTEAFF
TRBJ2-5	TRBV5-6	few	.	TGTGCCAGCAAGTTGTTCGTCGGGGGGCAGGAAGAGACCCAGTACTTC	CASKLFVGGQEETQYF
TRBJ2-2	TRBV19	.	.	TGTGCCAGTAGTATAAGTACGCGGGGGAACACCGGGGAGCTGTTTTTT	CASSISTRGNTGELFF
TRBJ2-7	TRBV29-1	.	TRBD1	TGCAGCGCCCGGACAGGGGGCGCGACCTACGAGCAGTACTTC	CSARTGGATYEQYF
TRBJ2-3	TRBV2	.	.	TGTGCCAGCAGTTCTACTAGATTCGATACGCAGTATTTT	CASSSTRFDTQYF
TRBJ2-1	TRBV6-1	.	.	TGTGCCAGCCGGCCCGTTTTGGGTTTCTACAATGAGCAGTTCTTC	CASRPVLGFYNEQFF
TRBJ2-2	TRBV4-2	.	TRBD2	TGTGCCAGCAGCCAAGATGTCGGGAGCGGGGGGGCTGGCGGGGAGCTGTTTTTT	CASSQDVGSGGAGGELFF
TRBJ2-7	TRBV28	once	.	TGTGCCAGCTCCGCAAGAGCCGGGTCGGTCTACGAGCAGTACTTC	CASSARAGSVYEQYF
TRBJ1-1	TRBV9	.	TRBD1	TGTGCCAGCAGCTCAGACCCTGACAGGGGCGAAGCTTTCTTT	CASSSDPDRGEAFF
TRBJ1-1	TRBV18	.	.	TGTGCCAGCTCACCGCGGCTGGCAGGGAGAGCCCTGAACACTGAAGCTTTCTTT	CASSPRLAGRALNTEAFF
TRBJ2-5	TRBV6-5	.	TRBD2	TGTGCCAGCAGTTACGTGACTAGCGGGGGCGCAGAGACCCAGTACTTC	CASSYVTSGGAETQYF
TRBJ1-3	TRBV4-2	.	.	TGTGCCAGCAGCAGCAGGGGTACGAACACCATATATTTT	CASSSRGTNTIYF
TRBJ2-5	TRBV7-9	.	TRBD2	TGTGCCAGCAGTATGGGTACTAGCGGAAATCAAGAGACCCAGTACTTC	CASSMGTSGNQETQYF
TRBJ2-2	TRBV27	.	.	TGTGCCAGCAGTTTAGACTTTCCGGCAGGGGCCCGTGGGCTGTTTTTT	CASSLDFPAGARGLFF
TRBJ2-1	TRBV19	.	.	TGTGCCAGTAGTAACCTACAGGGAGGGACCTACAATGAGCAGTTCTTC	CASSNLQGGTYNEQFF
TRBJ2-7	TRBV28	.	TRBD1	TGTGCCAGCAGTGATGGACAGGCTTCCTACGAGCAGTACTTC	CASSDGQASYEQYF
TRBJ2-3	TRBV5-1	.	TRBD2	TGCGCCAGCAGCCCCCTTAGCGGGGGGCGGACAGATACGCAGTATTTT	CASSPLSGGRTDTQYF
TRBJ2-2	TRBV9	.	.	TGTGCCAGCAGCGTAGTGGGGGGCGGCGCCGGGGAGCTGTTTTTT	CASSVVGGGAGELFF
TRBJ1-2	TRBV5-1	.	.	TGCGCCAGCAGATCACAGGACTCTAACTATGGCTACACCTTC	CASRSQDSNYGYTF
TRBJ1-1	TRBV7-3	.	.	TGTGCCAGCAGCTTAAGGTACGGCACTGAAGCTTTCTTT	CASSLRYGTEAFF
TRBJ1-6	TRBV27	few	.	TGTGCCAGCAGTCCGAGACAGAGCTCCTATAATTCACCCCTCCACTTT	CASSPRQSSYNSPLHF
TRBJ1-2	TRBV25-1	.	.	TGTGCCAGCAGTGAATGGATGGGGATCGGCTACACCTTC	CASSEWMGIGYTF
TRBJ1-5	TRBV29-1	once	.	TGCAGCGTTGCGGAGATGGGGAGCAATCAGCCCCAGCATTTT	CSVAEMGSNQPQHF
TRBJ1-6	TRBV5-1	few	.	TGCGCCAGCAGCTTGGACAGCGAATATAATTCACCCCTCCACTTT	CASSLDSEYNSPLHF
TRBJ1-2	TRBV19	medium-sized	.	TGTGCCAGTACCCCTACCTTCCCGGGACTCTTAACGGGAGGCTACACCTTC	CASTPTFPGLLTGGYTF
TRBJ2-3	TRBV27	.	.	TGTGCCAGCAGTTGGGCAGATACGCAGTATTTT	CASSWADTQYF
TRBJ2-3	TRBV2	once	.	TGTGCCAGCAGCATCCGGGGTCTGGCAGATACGCAGTATTTT	CASSIRGLADTQYF
TRBJ1-6	TRBV30	once	TRBD1	TGTGCCTGGAAAAAACAGGGGGCGCTGAATTCACCCCTCCACTTT	CAWKKQGALNSPLHF
TRBJ2-2	TRBV19	.	TRBD1	TGTGCCACAAAGACAGGGGCTAACACCGGGGAGCTGTTTTTT	CATKTGANTGELFF
TRBJ1-4	TRBV19	.	.	TGTGCCAGTAGTATATTTGATGAAAAACTGTTTTTT	CASSIFDEKLFF